The present T cell receptor beta chain was sequenced within a study of cytomegalovirus exposure and HLA in healthy donors. This clone was observed once. PCR employed 60 Vbeta and 13 Jbeta primers. The repertoire was sequenced with immunoSEQ multiplex PCR; TCRdb's copy has only in-frame clones and lacks some. The sample consists of fewer than 200,000 clones, over 70% of them appearing once. Sequencing was done on a sample of PBMCs. The TCR comes from a man under 40 in good health and CMV-seronegative.

CDR3 DNA: TGCAGCGTTGAGCGGGGGTCAGGGGGCCCCCCGGACACTGAAGCTTTCTTT. Translated: CSVERGSGGPPDTEAFF. This rearrangement joins TRBV29-1 to TRBJ1-1; TRBD1 matches at 8 bases. With 3 bases clipped from V and 3 bases from J, the junction kept 15 bases outside the gene matches. The V gene's germline CDR1 is SQVTM and CDR2 ANQGSEA. This CDR3 is 17 amino acids long.